Presented here are 32 T cell receptor beta chains from one specimen sequenced in a study of T cell responses to AZD1222 COVID-19 vaccine. Clones were sequenced by immunoSEQ multiplex PCR, and TCRdb holds only the in-frame ones, with some missing. The sample gives approximately 150,000 clones, nearly 90% of which show up once; approximately 5.6% is in the top ten. Material: peripheral blood, obtained 28 days after the second dose of the MenACWY control vaccine. Receptors were obtained from an adult who received the MenACWY meningococcal vaccine as a control.

The gene calls are TRBV19 and TRBJ2-7, with D possibly matching TRBD2 (6 bases). Per germline, CDR1 LNHDA and CDR2 SQIVND (reference sequence). CDR3 length equals 14 residues. V was trimmed by 4 bases and J by 3 bases, leaving 13 bases between them. CDR3 bases: TGTGCCAGTAGTAACGGGGGACGGGGCTACGAGCAGTACTTC. Its protein is CASSNGGRGYEQYF.

The chain carries TRBV15 and TRBJ1-2; D unresolved. CDR1 is LNHNV and CDR2 is YYDKDF in the germline V gene (reference sequence). Between the trimmed V and J ends, which lost 0 bases and 5 bases, there was a span of 10 bases. CDR3 size: 14 residues. The CDR3 loop is CATSRDSGSYGYTF. The CDR3, as DNA: TGTGCCACCAGCAGAGATAGTGGCAGTTATGGCTACACCTTC.

The V and J genes are TRBV11-2 and TRBJ2-6, with D perhaps being TRBD1 or TRBD2 (8 bases each). V lost 5 bases and J lost 2, with 22 bases in between. Germline CDR1 SGHAT, CDR2 FQNNGV. The CDR3 is made up of 19 amino acids. The DNA for the CDR3 is TGTGCCAGCAGCAAATGGACAGGGAAACTAGCGGCTGGGGCCAACGTCCTGACTTTC. As protein: CASSKWTGKLAAGANVLTF.

This sequence joins TRBV6-5 and TRBJ1-5; D is unresolved. Trimming took off 6 bases at V and 3 bases at J, with 12 bases between the two ends. CDR3 length: 14 amino acids. CDR1 is MNHEY and CDR2 is SVGAGI in the germline V gene. DNA of the CDR3: TGTGCCAGCAGACCACTCAGGAACAATCAGCCCCAGCATTTT. Protein product: CASRPLRNNQPQHF.

This clone was found once. This chain links TRBV14 with TRBJ1-4; a possible D gene is TRBD1 (6 bases). The CDR3 has 16 amino acids. Trimming left V 4 bases short and J 5 bases short, with 17 bases between. From germline, CDR1 is SGHDN and CDR2 FVKESK. In DNA, the CDR3 is TGTGCCAGCAGCCCAGGACAGATTAGGGGGAATGAAAAACTGTTTTTT. This gives the protein CASSPGQIRGNEKLFF.

The chain combines TRBV7-3 with TRBJ2-2, with unresolved D. The V end lost 3 bases, the J end lost 0 bases, and 5 bases lay between the germline ends. Per the germline V gene, CDR1 is SGHTA and CDR2 is FQGTGA. The CDR3 sequence is 14 residues long. Here the CDR3 DNA reads TGTGCCAGCAGCTTGTACTCGAACACCGGGGAGCTGTTTTTT. It translates to CASSLYSNTGELFF.

V is TRBV5-5 and J is TRBJ2-2, with D perhaps TRBD1 (5 bases). This CDR3 is 14 amino acids long. Germline loops: CDR1 SGHKS, CDR2 YYEKEE (reference sequence). Trimming pared 4 bases from V and 3 bases from J, leaving 10 bases between. Here the CDR3 reads CASSRPRDTGELFF. The CDR3, as DNA: TGTGCCAGCAGCCGCCCCAGGGACACCGGGGAGCTGTTTTTT.

The chain is built from TRBV7-2 and TRBJ2-4; 7 positions match TRBD1. V lost 5 bases, J lost 7 bases, and 8 bases stayed unmatched. Germline CDR1 SGHTA, CDR2 FQGNSA. The CDR3 sequence is 14 residues long. Written as DNA, the CDR3 is TGTGCCAGCAGCCCCTGGACAGGTGGGAACATTCAGTACTTC. Its translation: CASSPWTGGNIQYF.

This sequence joins TRBV4-2 and TRBJ2-5; TRBD1 or TRBD2 may be the D gene (5 bases each). Deletions cut 0 bases from V and 7 bases from J, with 18 bases between. From germline, CDR1 is LGHNA and CDR2 YNFKEQ. The CDR3 covers 16 residues. CDR3 DNA: TGTGCCAGCAGCCAAGAAGGGACCGCTGTGACGGTGACCCAGTACTTC. It is translated as CASSQEGTAVTVTQYF.

The J gene is TRBJ2-3, the V gene TRBV27; 9 positions match TRBD2. This CDR3 is 16 amino acids long. Trimming cost V 2 bases and J 3 bases; bases outside gene matches: 6. Germline V gene data show CDR1 as MNHEY and CDR2 as SMNVEV (reference sequence). The CDR3 nucleotides read TGTGCCAGCAGTTTAAGCCCGGGACTAGCAACAGATACGCAGTATTTT. Its translation is CASSLSPGLATDTQYF.

As concerns this clone: This may arise from a read error, as a much more abundant clone is one base away. The V gene is TRBV12-3 or TRBV12-4, the J gene TRBJ1-1; no definite D call. The CDR3 runs to 13 residues. With 6 bases removed from V and 1 base from J, the gap between germline ends came to 9 bases. CDR3 coding DNA: TGTGCCAGCAGGCCGTGGGGGAACACTGAAGCTTTCTTT. Amino acids: CASRPWGNTEAFF.

The chain recombines TRBV30 with TRBJ1-6, with TRBD1 matching 7 bases. This CDR3 has 16 amino acids. V was clipped by 2 bases and J by 5 bases; unmatched bases: 9. Per germline, CDR1 GTSNPN and CDR2 SVGIG (reference sequence). CDR3 residues: CAWSSRGRGDNSPLHF. The CDR3 DNA reads as TGTGCCTGGAGTTCGAGGGGGCGAGGGGATAATTCACCCCTCCACTTT.

This chain joins TRBV9 and TRBJ2-5; TRBD2 is a possible D gene (6 bases). The CDR3 is 13 amino acids. Germline loops: CDR1 SGDLS, CDR2 YYNGEE. Trimming removed 2 bases from V and 2 bases from J, with 7 bases in between. In nucleotides, the CDR3 is TGTGCCAGCAGCGTTGGGGGGCAAGAGACCCAGTACTTC. Its protein is CASSVGGQETQYF.

The V gene is TRBV30, the J gene TRBJ2-1, with 12 bases fitting TRBD2. From germline, CDR1 is GTSNPN and CDR2 SVGIG (reference sequence). The CDR3 spans 14 residues. Unmatched junction bases numbered 4, after V lost 0 bases and J lost 10 bases. CDR3 sequence: CAWSVGLAGGEQFF. In DNA, the CDR3 is TGTGCCTGGAGTGTAGGGCTAGCGGGGGGGGAGCAGTTCTTC.

This clone occurred once. V usage is TRBV11-3 and J usage is TRBJ1-1; TRBD1 matches at 8 bases. V dropped 0 bases and J dropped 3; count of bases not matched to a gene: 12. CDR1 is SGHNT and CDR2 is YENEEA in the germline V gene. This CDR3 has 18 amino acids. CDR3 sequence (DNA): TGTGCCAGCAGCTTAGATGGGACAGGCCAACAAGGTGACACTGAAGCTTTCTTT. It yields the protein CASSLDGTGQQGDTEAFF.

The genes are TRBV5-1 and TRBJ2-2; the D gene is possibly TRBD2 (6 bases). Trimming took off 0 bases at V and 0 bases at J, with 21 bases between the two ends. The CDR3 has 20 amino acids. Germline V lookup: CDR1 SGHRS, CDR2 YFSETQ. CDR3 nucleotides: TGCGCCAGCAGCTTGGCGGGCGGGGCCAATTACAACACGAACACCGGGGAGCTGTTTTTT. It encodes CASSLAGGANYNTNTGELFF.

The chain joins TRBV3-1 (or the pseudogene TRBV3-2) to TRBJ2-5; D is unclear. V lost 4 bases, J lost 9 bases, and 12 bases lay in between. Germline V gene lookup returns CDR1 LGHDT and CDR2 YNNKEL (reference sequence). The CDR3 covers 12 residues. CDR3 coding DNA: TGTGCCAGCAGCCTTTCCACCGGGTCCCAGTACTTC. Amino acid sequence: CASSLSTGSQYF.

The chain links TRBV7-8 to TRBJ2-3; no definite D call. The CDR3 runs to 13 residues. Germline lookup yields CDR1 SGHVS and CDR2 FQNEAQ. Trimming cost V 5 bases and J 0 bases, with 6 bases left between them. CDR3 protein: CASSPTSTDTQYF. For the CDR3, the DNA is TGTGCCAGCAGCCCGACAAGCACAGATACGCAGTATTTT.

This clone has only one observation. The rearrangement joins TRBV3-1 (or the pseudogene TRBV3-2) to TRBJ2-3; the D is unclear. Deletions cut 0 bases from V and 0 bases from J, with 7 bases between. The CDR3 totals 15 residues. The germline V gene encodes CDR1 LGHDT and CDR2 YNNKEL (reference sequence). The CDR3 here is CASSQEAASTDTQYF. CDR3 nucleotide sequence: TGTGCCAGCAGCCAAGAGGCGGCTAGCACAGATACGCAGTATTTT.

This clone has just one count. The J gene is TRBJ1-1, the V gene TRBV28; D unclear. Trimming shortened V by 5 bases and J by 8 bases, and 12 bases separated the two germline ends. The germline gives CDR1 MDHEN, CDR2 SYDVKM. The CDR3 sequence is 12 residues long. CDR3 sequence reads: CASSARQEEAFF. The CDR3 coding sequence is TGTGCCAGCAGTGCGCGTCAGGAGGAAGCTTTCTTT.

V gene TRBV24-1 combines with J gene TRBJ1-1; 7 positions match TRBD1. V shed 8 bases and J 2 bases; nucleotides not matched to a gene: 7. This CDR3 contains 14 residues. Per germline, CDR1 KGHDR and CDR2 SFDVKD. This CDR3 reads CATTQTGTNTEAFF. The DNA of the CDR3 is TGTGCCACCACTCAGACAGGGACCAACACTGAAGCTTTCTTT.

This chain uses TRBV6-4 with TRBJ1-5, with no clear D. Trimming cost V 6 bases and J 4 bases, with 10 bases left between them. From germline, CDR1 is MRHNA and CDR2 SNTAGT. The length of the CDR3 is 13 residues. The chain's CDR3 is CASSFDGNQPQHF. CDR3 nucleotides: TGTGCCAGCAGCTTTGACGGGAATCAGCCCCAGCATTTT.

V gene TRBV10-3 combines with J gene TRBJ1-5, with D possibly matching TRBD1 (6 bases). Trimming took off 0 bases at V and 0 bases at J, with 12 bases between the two ends. The CDR3 spans 17 residues. CDR1 is ENHRY, CDR2 SYGVKD, per germline. CDR3 bases: TGTGCCATCAGTGAGTCAGCCAGGGGAGATAGCAATCAGCCCCAGCATTTT. This encodes CAISESARGDSNQPQHF.

This clone was seen once. Here the CDR3 DNA reads TGTGCAAGTCGCTTAGAAAGCGGAAACTCTGGAAACACCATATATTTT. Its translation is CASRLESGNSGNTIYF. This sequence joins TRBV12-2 and TRBJ1-3. TRBV12-2 is recorded as a pseudogene. The CDR3 extends over 16 amino acids.

V gene TRBV7-2 combines with J gene TRBJ2-3, with D perhaps TRBD1 (6 bases). V lost 2 bases to trimming and J lost 2 bases, with 8 bases between them. Per germline, CDR1 SGHTA and CDR2 FQGNSA. This CDR3 is 14 amino acids long. The DNA of the CDR3 is TGTGCCAGCAGCTTATGGACAGCCACAGATACGCAGTATTTT. Translating gives CASSLWTATDTQYF.

The chain links TRBV12-5 to TRBJ1-1, with a weak D call TRBD1 (5 bases). V was trimmed by 0 bases and J by 1 base, leaving 15 bases between them. The germline CDR1 and CDR2 sequences are LGHNT and FRNRAP. The CDR3 extends over 17 amino acids. CDR3 nucleotides: TGTGCTAGTGGTTTGGTGGTATGGGGCGAGGGGAACACTGAAGCTTTCTTT. Translating gives CASGLVVWGEGNTEAFF. The full variable domain, with the rest looked up from reference TRBV12-5 and TRBJ1-1, is DARVTQTPRHKVTEMGQEVTMRCQPILGHNTVFWYRQTMMQGLELLAYFRNRAPLDDSGMPKDRFSAEMPDATLATLKIQPSEPRDSAVYFCASGLVVWGEGNTEAFFGQGTRLTVV.

A few counts support this clone. The chain joins TRBV25-1 to TRBJ1-4, with D maybe TRBD1 (5 bases). Trimming stripped 6 bases from V and 7 bases from J, with 18 bases between. The CDR3 has 15 residues. In germline, CDR1 is MGHDK, CDR2 SYGVNS. The CDR3 here is CASRAYGERGEKLFF. CDR3 nucleotides: TGTGCCAGCAGGGCGTATGGGGAGAGGGGTGAAAAACTGTTTTTT.

The genes are TRBV30 and TRBJ2-7; 16 bases agree with TRBD2. The junction had 6 bases not matched to a gene; V was cut back by 4 bases and J by 6 bases. This CDR3 is 15 amino acids long. Germline V lookup: CDR1 GTSNPN, CDR2 SVGIG (reference sequence). Here the CDR3 reads CAWTGTSGREGEQYF. In DNA, the CDR3 is TGTGCCTGGACCGGGACTAGCGGGAGGGAGGGCGAGCAGTACTTC.

This chain joins TRBV28 and TRBJ2-5; 10 bases agree with TRBD1. Per the germline V gene, CDR1 is MDHEN and CDR2 is SYDVKM. V was clipped by 10 bases and J by 5 bases; unmatched bases: 10. This CDR3 has 14 amino acids. CDR3 protein: CATADRGSAETQYF. The CDR3 DNA follows: TGTGCCACCGCGGACAGGGGGTCGGCCGAGACCCAGTACTTC.

The gene calls are TRBV20-1 and TRBJ1-2; D ambiguous. Deletions cut 3 bases from V and 4 bases from J, with 9 bases between. This CDR3 is built from 12 residues. Per the germline V gene, CDR1 is DFQATT and CDR2 is SNEGSKA (reference sequence). CDR3 nucleotides: TGCAGTGCTAGTATCCAGATCTATGGCTACACCTTC. Translated, it gives CSASIQIYGYTF.

This chain links TRBV13 with TRBJ1-2; 7 bases match TRBD1. The CDR3 has 12 residues. From germline, CDR1 is PRHDT and CDR2 FYEKMQ (reference sequence). V trimming: 5 bases; J trimming: 6 bases; junction bases outside the gene matches: 3. The CDR3 DNA sequence: TGTGCCAGCAGCATCGACAGGGATGGCTACACCTTC. Its protein product is CASSIDRDGYTF.

The rearrangement uses TRBV19 and TRBJ2-1; D may be TRBD1 or TRBD2 (5 bases each). V dropped 5 bases and J dropped 5 bases, with 13 bases sitting between them. CDR1 is LNHDA, CDR2 SQIVND, per germline (reference sequence). The CDR3 contains 14 residues. The CDR3 region is CASSSRDQDNEQFF. CDR3 DNA: TGTGCCAGTAGTTCCCGGGACCAGGACAATGAGCAGTTCTTC.